This TCR beta chain was observed in a study of post-analysis software for immune sequencing data. As for the study in general: Both relapsing-remitting and secondary progressive multiple sclerosis featured among the disease courses, as did progressive-relapsing multiple sclerosis. Whole-study results and caveats: Patients carried roughly 5 TRBV segments more frequently than controls did, and TRBV5-6, TRBV5-1 and TRBV20-1 were among them.

This clonotype came up a few times. Its specificity is not known. V lost 0 bases and J lost 3, with 12 bases in between. Looked up from germline, CDR1 is SGHRS and CDR2 is YFSETQ. The CDR3 covers 15 residues. cDNA libraries of TCR beta carried unique molecular identifiers. TCRdb re-called the PCR reads through MiXCR, storing one row per CDR3 protein. The sample has fewer than 600,000 distinct CDR3 sequences; roughly 46% are singletons. The sample comprised blood. The TCR sequence derives from a girl between 10 and 17 years old with multiple sclerosis. The chain carries TRBV5-1 and TRBJ1-1; possible D gene TRBD1, 5 bases. CDR3: CASSLDSGQDTEAFF. CDR3 nucleotide sequence: TGCGCCAGCAGCTTGGACTCGGGGCAGGACACTGAAGCTTTCTTT.